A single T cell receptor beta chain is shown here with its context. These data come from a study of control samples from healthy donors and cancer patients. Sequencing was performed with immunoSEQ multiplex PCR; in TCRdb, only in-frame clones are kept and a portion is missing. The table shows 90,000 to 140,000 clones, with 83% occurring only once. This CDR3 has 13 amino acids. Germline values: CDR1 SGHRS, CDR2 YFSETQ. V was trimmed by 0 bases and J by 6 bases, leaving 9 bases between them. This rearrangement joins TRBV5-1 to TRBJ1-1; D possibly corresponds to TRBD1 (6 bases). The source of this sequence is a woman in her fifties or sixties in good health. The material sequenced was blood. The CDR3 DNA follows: TGCGCCAGCAGCTTGGAGGGGGGGCCTGAAGCTTTCTTT. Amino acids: CASSLEGGPEAFF.